Described below is a single T cell receptor beta chain sequence and its context. The antigen is undetermined. Every immunoSEQ plate was one replicate of a subset's evenly spread DNA. Generated by immunoSEQ multiplex PCR, the TCRdb table keeps only in-frame clones and is missing some. Of roughly 480,000 clones in the sample, roughly 85% were seen once. This sample is part of a study of shared clonotypes between healthy human individuals. Per the germline V gene, CDR1 is SEHNR and CDR2 is FQNEAQ (reference sequence). CDR3 length equals 15 residues. V was clipped by 3 bases and J by 1 base, with 9 bases between them. Adult Caucasians living in Nashville, Tennessee made up all of the donors. Study-wide findings and caveats: The researchers took only blood, and tissue repertoires probably look different.

This TCR was sampled from a woman aged 35 to 49 in good health. Some clones in this sample may be carry-over from other donors' samples. J is TRBJ2-2 and V is TRBV7-9; maybe TRBD1 (6 bases). Input material: PBMCs. For the CDR3, the DNA is TGTGCCAGCAGCTTGTGGGACAAGAACACCGGGGAGCTGTTTTTT. It translates to CASSLWDKNTGELFF.